A single sample gave rise to the 27 T cell receptor beta chains below, sequenced in a study of identical twins. TCRdb processed the 5' RACE reads anew with MiXCR; each CDR3 protein has one entry. This table has roughly 630,000 distinct CDR3 sequences, roughly 6.6% appearing once. This sample was also put to use in a study of yellow fever vaccine responses in identical twins.

Sequenced material: PBMCs. These receptors originate from a woman under 30 in good health.

The sample holds many counts of this clonotype. The chain is built from TRBV12-3 or TRBV12-4 and TRBJ1-5; 7 bases are shared with TRBD1. This CDR3 is built from 16 residues. J was trimmed by 0 bases and V by 5 bases; bases with no gene match: 7. The CDR3 is CASSRDSTLSNQPQHF. The CDR3 DNA reads TGTGCCAGCAGTCGGGACAGTACTCTTAGCAATCAGCCCCAGCATTTT.

This clonotype occurred many times. The chain recombines TRBV25-1 with TRBJ2-1; possible D gene TRBD2, 5 bases. V was trimmed by 4 bases and J by 2 bases, leaving 9 bases between them. This CDR3 is 14 amino acids long. Looked up from germline, CDR1 is MGHDK and CDR2 is SYGVNS. CDR3: CASSGEGPYNEQFF. CDR3 in DNA: TGTGCCAGCAGTGGTGAGGGCCCCTACAATGAGCAGTTCTTC.

The V call is TRBV7-9, the J call TRBJ2-3, with D unresolved. Trimming pared 4 bases from V and 1 base from J, leaving 6 bases between. Germline V gene lookup returns CDR1 SEHNR and CDR2 FQNEAQ (reference sequence). CDR3 length: 13 residues. The CDR3 DNA is TGTGCCAGCAGCTCGATCGGCACAGATACGCAGTATTTT. This translates into CASSSIGTDTQYF.

The V gene is TRBV5-1, the J gene TRBJ1-4; TRBD1 is a possible D gene (5 bases). The CDR3 spans 15 residues. Germline CDR1 and CDR2: SGHRS and YFSETQ. V was shortened by 0 bases and J by 4 bases, with 10 bases between the two germline ends. CDR3 sequence: CASSLAAGFNEKLFF. CDR3 nucleotides: TGCGCCAGCAGCTTGGCAGCAGGGTTTAATGAAAAACTGTTTTTT.

The chain recombines TRBV29-1 with TRBJ2-5, with 7 nucleotides matching TRBD2. Germline V gene data show CDR1 as SQVTM and CDR2 as ANQGSEA. With 4 bases clipped from V and 4 bases from J, the junction kept 6 bases outside the gene matches. The CDR3 is 13 residues long. CDR3 amino acids: CSVAGEGRETQYF. CDR3 DNA: TGCAGCGTTGCTGGGGAGGGCCGAGAGACCCAGTACTTC. The full variable domain, its missing parts supplied by reference TRBV29-1 and TRBJ2-5, is SAVISQKPSRDICQRGTSLTIQCQVDSQVTMMFWYRQQPGQSLTLIATANQGSEATYESGFVIDKFPISRPNLTFSTLTVSNMSPEDSSIYLCSVAGEGRETQYFGPGTRLLVL.

This clonotype has more than one count but fewer than ten. In nucleotides, the CDR3 is TGTGCCAGCAGCTTAAGAGGACAGGGGGTACAAGAGACCCAGTACTTC. This gives the protein CASSLRGQGVQETQYF. The V and J genes are TRBV7-3 and TRBJ2-5, with 10 bases that match TRBD1. Trimming took 1 base from V and 2 from J; bases not matched to a gene: 4. Germline V lookup: CDR1 SGHTA, CDR2 FQGTGA. This CDR3 comprises 16 residues.

CDR3 residues: CASSSVGPNTGELFF. The CDR3 nucleotides are TGTGCCAGCAGTTCGGTGGGGCCTAACACCGGGGAGCTGTTTTTT. The V call is TRBV28, the J call TRBJ2-2; D possibly corresponds to TRBD1 (5 bases). V was pared by 4 bases and J by 2 bases, with 11 bases between. CDR1 MDHEN and CDR2 SYDVKM come from the germline V gene. CDR3 length: 15 amino acids. The full variable domain, in which reference TRBV28 and TRBJ2-2 provide the parts outside the CDR3, is DVKVTQSSRYLVKRTGEKVFLECVQDMDHENMFWYRQDPGLGLRLIYFSYDVKMKEKGDIPEGYSVSREKKERFSLILESASTNQTSMYLCASSSVGPNTGELFFGEGSRLTVL.

There are a few counts of this clonotype. The chain is built from TRBV10-3 and TRBJ2-7, with D possibly TRBD1 on 6 matching bases. The CDR3 sequence is 14 residues long. Germline values: CDR1 ENHRY, CDR2 SYGVKD. The V end lost 0 bases, the J end lost 3 bases, and 9 bases lay between the germline ends. CDR3 sequence reads: CAISESSGVYEQYF. The CDR3 DNA is TGTGCCATCAGTGAGTCTTCAGGGGTCTACGAGCAGTACTTC.

This clonotype was observed many times. This sequence joins TRBV6-1 and TRBJ1-5; D is undetermined. CDR3 length equals 12 residues. V shed 8 bases and J shed 5 bases, with 10 bases lying between them. Germline loops: CDR1 MNHNS, CDR2 SASEGT. For the CDR3, the DNA is TGTGCCAGCTTCGACGGATATCAGCCCCAGCATTTT. Its translation is CASFDGYQPQHF.

A word on this clonotype: One junction end disagrees with the germline gene, perhaps due to a read error. The rearrangement joins TRBV28 to TRBJ1-5; 9 nucleotides align to TRBD1. The germline gives CDR1 MDHEN, CDR2 SYDVKM. The CDR3 is made up of 15 amino acids. The CDR3 DNA follows: TGTGCCAGCAGGCCCGGGACAGGGAGCAGTCAGCCCCAGCATTTT. It codes for CASRPGTGSSQPQHF. The whole variable domain, remainder taken from reference TRBV28 and TRBJ1-5, is DVKVTQSSRYLVKRTGEKVFLECVQDMDHENMFWYRQDPGLGLRLIYFSYDVKMKEKGDIPEGYSVSREKKERFSLILESASTNQTSMYLCASRPGTGSSQPQHFGDGTRLSIL.

This clonotype appeared many times. V gene TRBV5-1 combines with J gene TRBJ2-1; 8 bases line up with TRBD2. Germline CDR1 and CDR2: SGHRS and YFSETQ. The CDR3 consists of 15 residues. V shed 1 base and J 5 bases; nucleotides not matched to a gene: 5. CDR3 region: CASSLTSGANNEQFF. CDR3 sequence (DNA): TGCGCCAGCAGCTTGACTAGCGGTGCTAACAATGAGCAGTTCTTC. The full variable domain, completed using reference TRBV5-1 and TRBJ2-1, is KAGVTQTPRYLIKTRGQQVTLSCSPISGHRSVSWYQQTPGQGLQFLFEYFSETQRNKGNFPGRFSGRQFSNSRSEMNVSTLELGDSALYLCASSLTSGANNEQFFGPGTRLTVL.

The rearrangement links TRBV5-1 to TRBJ1-3, with D unclear. V was shortened by 6 bases and J by 2 bases, with 12 bases between the two germline ends. The CDR3 is made up of 14 amino acids. Germline V lookup: CDR1 SGHRS, CDR2 YFSETQ. The CDR3 protein is CASTLGHPGNTIYF. Written as DNA, the CDR3 is TGCGCCAGCACCCTCGGGCACCCTGGAAACACCATATATTTT.

This sequence joins TRBV4-1 and TRBJ2-1; 8 bases match TRBD2. After removal of 6 bases from V and 5 bases from J, the junction contained 12 bases not matched to a gene. The germline V gene has CDR1 MGHRA and CDR2 YSYEKL. The CDR3 sequence is 16 residues long. The CDR3 nucleotides read TGCGCCAGCAGAAAAACCGGGACTAGTTTAAACAATGAGCAGTTCTTC. Residues: CASRKTGTSLNNEQFF.

This clonotype was observed a handful of times. This chain's CDR3 is CASSPRTSGLDTQYF. CDR3 nucleotides: TGTGCCAGCAGTCCTAGGACTAGCGGGCTCGATACGCAGTATTTT. The genes are TRBV27 and TRBJ2-3, with 11 bases fitting TRBD2. This CDR3 has 15 residues. Trimming cost V 5 bases and J 6 bases; bases outside gene matches: 7. Germline values: CDR1 MNHEY, CDR2 SMNVEV (reference sequence).

CDR3 sequence: CASNKETRGSPLHF. DNA of the CDR3: TGTGCCAGCAATAAAGAGACTAGGGGTTCACCCCTCCACTTT. The rearrangement joins TRBV2 to TRBJ1-6; D perhaps matches TRBD1 (5 bases). In germline, CDR1 is SNHLY, CDR2 FYNNEI. The CDR3 extends over 14 amino acids. The germline V and J ends were trimmed by 7 bases and 9 bases, with 16 bases remaining between them.

This clonotype was seen many times. J is TRBJ2-3 and V is TRBV5-1; no clear D gene. CDR1 and CDR2 (germline): SGHRS, YFSETQ. Trimming pared 0 bases from V and 3 bases from J, leaving 8 bases between. The CDR3 has 14 residues. CDR3 coding DNA: TGCGCCAGCAGCTTGGTTCAGAAAACAGATACGCAGTATTTT. It specifies CASSLVQKTDTQYF.

The chain combines TRBV7-9 with TRBJ2-2; D is perhaps TRBD1 (5 bases). V lost 6 bases and J lost 0, with 8 bases in between. This CDR3 is 14 amino acids long. The germline V gene has CDR1 SEHNR and CDR2 FQNEAQ (reference sequence). CDR3 in DNA: TGTGCCAGCAGGTTGACAGCGAACACCGGGGAGCTGTTTTTT. It specifies CASRLTANTGELFF. Looking up the rest from reference TRBV7-9 and TRBJ2-2 gives the full variable domain: DTGVSQNPRHKITKRGQNVTFRCDPISEHNRLYWYRQTLGQGPEFLTYFQNEAQLEKSRLLSDRFSAERPKGSFSTLEIQRTEQGDSAMYLCASRLTANTGELFFGEGSRLTVL.

This CDR3 is CASIPRGRGSSTDTQYF. The CDR3 DNA reads TGTGCCAGCATCCCACGGGGGCGGGGGTCTAGCACAGATACGCAGTATTTT. The V call is TRBV12-3 or TRBV12-4, the J call TRBJ2-3; TRBD2 is a possible D gene (7 bases). V lost 7 bases and J 0 bases, leaving 20 bases between the germline ends. This CDR3 spans 17 amino acids.

This clonotype has more than one count but fewer than ten. The chain employs TRBV15 and TRBJ1-4; 7 bases fit TRBD1. The CDR3 is 15 residues long. J gave up 7 bases and V 3 bases, and 8 bases lay outside the gene matches. Per germline, CDR1 LNHNV and CDR2 YYDKDF (reference sequence). The CDR3 DNA sequence: TGTGCCACCAGCAGCGGAGGGGGCTGGGGTGAAAAACTGTTTTTT. Translation: CATSSGGGWGEKLFF.

In its sample, this clonotype was seen many times. This chain joins TRBV12-3 or TRBV12-4 and TRBJ1-2; D is ambiguous. The V gene lost 1 base and the J gene lost 1 base, with 13 bases spanning the gap. This CDR3 has 16 amino acids. CDR3 nucleotide sequence: TGTGCCAGCAGTTTAGGATTTTGGACCTATAACTATGGCTACACCTTC. Protein: CASSLGFWTYNYGYTF.

The rearrangement uses TRBV12-3 or TRBV12-4 and TRBJ2-5; 8 bases line up with TRBD1. The CDR3 is made up of 15 amino acids. With V trimmed by 6 bases and J by 5 bases, 11 bases remained unmatched. The CDR3 here is CASSLGTGQRETQYF. CDR3 bases: TGTGCCAGCAGCCTTGGGACAGGCCAGCGGGAGACCCAGTACTTC.

The chain recombines TRBV3-1 with TRBJ2-3; D unclear. The CDR3 loop spans 14 amino acids. Per the germline V gene, CDR1 is LGHDT and CDR2 is YNNKEL (reference sequence). V lost 1 base, J lost 2 bases, and 7 bases lay in between. The CDR3 DNA follows: TGTGCCAGCAGCCAAGCCGCCTACACAGATACGCAGTATTTT. Protein product: CASSQAAYTDTQYF.

The CDR3 sequence: CASSLVGTGANTEAFF. The CDR3 bases are TGCGCCAGCAGCTTGGTAGGGACAGGGGCGAACACTGAAGCTTTCTTT. The gene calls are TRBV5-1 and TRBJ1-1, with 10 bases lining up with TRBD1. J gave up 1 base and V 0 bases, and 3 bases lay outside the gene matches. CDR1 is SGHRS and CDR2 is YFSETQ in the germline V gene. This CDR3 is 16 amino acids long.

This clonotype has more than one count but fewer than ten. The chain links TRBV12-3 or TRBV12-4 to TRBJ1-2; 7 positions agree with TRBD1. The CDR3 has 13 residues. The junction had 7 bases not matched to a gene; V was cut back by 6 bases and J by 6 bases. The CDR3 DNA reads TGTGCCAGCAGCCGGACAGGAGGCAATGGCTACACCTTC. Protein sequence: CASSRTGGNGYTF.

The chain carries TRBV11-2 and TRBJ2-1, with D possibly called TRBD1 or TRBD2 (5 bases each). The V end was cut by 2 bases, the J end by 4 bases, with 12 bases between. The CDR3 consists of 15 residues. The germline V gene encodes CDR1 SGHAT and CDR2 FQNNGV. CDR3 bases: TGTGCCAGCAGCTTATTTCGGGGCTTATACAATGAGCAGTTCTTC. This sequence encodes CASSLFRGLYNEQFF.

This clonotype showed up many times. The chain couples TRBV20-1 to TRBJ2-5, with D tentatively TRBD1 or TRBD2 (5 bases each). Germline V gives CDR1 DFQATT, CDR2 SNEGSKA (reference sequence). Between the trimmed V and J ends, which lost 3 bases and 5 bases, there was a span of 7 bases. The CDR3 consists of 11 residues. The CDR3: CSASWGETQYF. Written as DNA, the CDR3 is TGCAGTGCTAGCTGGGGGGAGACCCAGTACTTC.

The chain recombines TRBV5-6 with TRBJ2-7; 9 nucleotides agree with TRBD1. V trimming: 4 bases; J trimming: 3 bases; junction bases outside the gene matches: 2. The CDR3 has 13 amino acids. Germline CDR1 reads SGHDT; CDR2 reads YYEEEE. CDR3 region: CASSKTGGYEQYV. DNA for the CDR3: TGTGCCAGCAGCAAGACAGGGGGCTACGAGCAGTACGTC.